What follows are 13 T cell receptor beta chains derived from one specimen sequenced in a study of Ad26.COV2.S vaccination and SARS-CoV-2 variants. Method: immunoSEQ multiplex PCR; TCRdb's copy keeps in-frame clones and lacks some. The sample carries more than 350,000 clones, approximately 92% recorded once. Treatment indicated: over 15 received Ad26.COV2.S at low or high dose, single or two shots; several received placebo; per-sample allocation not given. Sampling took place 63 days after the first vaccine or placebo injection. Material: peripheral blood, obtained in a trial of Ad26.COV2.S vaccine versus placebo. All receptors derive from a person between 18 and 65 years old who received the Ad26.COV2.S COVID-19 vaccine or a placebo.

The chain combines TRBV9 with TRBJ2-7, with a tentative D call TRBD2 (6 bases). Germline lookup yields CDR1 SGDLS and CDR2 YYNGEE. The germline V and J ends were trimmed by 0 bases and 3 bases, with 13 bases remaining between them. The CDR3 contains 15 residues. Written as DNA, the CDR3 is TGTGCCAGCAGCGTAGGTCAGGGAGGTAACTACGAGCAGTACTTC. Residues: CASSVGQGGNYEQYF.

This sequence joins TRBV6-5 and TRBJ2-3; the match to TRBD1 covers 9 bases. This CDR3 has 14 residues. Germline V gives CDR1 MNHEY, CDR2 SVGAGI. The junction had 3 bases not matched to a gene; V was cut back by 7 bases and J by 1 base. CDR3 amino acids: CASNRDRGTDTQYF. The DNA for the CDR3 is TGTGCCAGCAATCGGGACAGGGGCACAGATACGCAGTATTTT.

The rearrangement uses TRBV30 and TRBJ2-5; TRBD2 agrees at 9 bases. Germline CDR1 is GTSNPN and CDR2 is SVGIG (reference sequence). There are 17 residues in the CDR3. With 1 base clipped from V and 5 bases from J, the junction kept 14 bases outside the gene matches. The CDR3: CAWSALLMVREGETQYF. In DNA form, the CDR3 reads TGTGCCTGGAGTGCTCTATTAATGGTGCGGGAGGGGGAGACCCAGTACTTC.

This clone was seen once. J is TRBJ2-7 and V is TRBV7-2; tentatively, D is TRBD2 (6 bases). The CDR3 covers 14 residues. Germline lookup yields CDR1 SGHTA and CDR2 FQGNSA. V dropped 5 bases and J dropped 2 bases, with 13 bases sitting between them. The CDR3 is CASSLRTTPYEQYF. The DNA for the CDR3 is TGTGCCAGCAGCCTTAGGACTACACCCTACGAGCAGTACTTC.

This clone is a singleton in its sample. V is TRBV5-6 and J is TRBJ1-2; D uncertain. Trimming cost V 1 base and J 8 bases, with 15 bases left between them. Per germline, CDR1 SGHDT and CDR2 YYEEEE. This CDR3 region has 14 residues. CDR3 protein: CASSLNNGLRGYTF. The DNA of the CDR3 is TGTGCCAGCAGCTTGAATAATGGCCTCAGGGGCTACACCTTC.

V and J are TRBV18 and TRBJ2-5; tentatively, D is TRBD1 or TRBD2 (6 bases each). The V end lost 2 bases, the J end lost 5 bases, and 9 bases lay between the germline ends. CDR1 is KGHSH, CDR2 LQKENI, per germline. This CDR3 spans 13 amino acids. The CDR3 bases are TGTGCCAGCTCACCAAGGGGGGCTGAGACCCAGTACTTC. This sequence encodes CASSPRGAETQYF.

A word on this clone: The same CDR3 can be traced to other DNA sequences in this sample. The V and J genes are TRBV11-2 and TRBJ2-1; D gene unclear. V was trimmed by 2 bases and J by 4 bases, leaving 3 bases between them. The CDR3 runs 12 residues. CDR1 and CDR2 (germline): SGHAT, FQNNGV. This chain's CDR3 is CASSLSYNEQFF. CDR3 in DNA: TGTGCCAGCAGCTTAAGTTACAATGAGCAGTTCTTC.

CDR3 DNA sequence: TGTGCCAGCAGTCTACGCCCAGATTACGAGCAGTACTTC. It translates to CASSLRPDYEQYF. V gene TRBV6-5 combines with J gene TRBJ2-7, with D hard to call. Trimming took off 5 bases at V and 4 bases at J, with 12 bases between the two ends. The CDR3 sequence is 13 residues long. Germline V CDR1 and CDR2: MNHEY, SVGAGI.

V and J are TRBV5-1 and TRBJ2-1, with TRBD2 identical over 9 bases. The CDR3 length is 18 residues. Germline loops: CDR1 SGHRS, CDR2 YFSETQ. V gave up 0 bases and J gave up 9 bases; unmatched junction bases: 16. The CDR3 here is CASSLAGLASGTRGEQFF. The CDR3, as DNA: TGCGCCAGCAGCTTGGCCGGTCTGGCTAGCGGGACGCGGGGTGAGCAGTTCTTC.

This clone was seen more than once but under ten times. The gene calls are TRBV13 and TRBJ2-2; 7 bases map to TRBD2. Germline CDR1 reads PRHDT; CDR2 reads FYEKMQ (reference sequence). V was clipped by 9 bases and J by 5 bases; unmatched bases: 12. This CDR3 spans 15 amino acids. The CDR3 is CASTSELTRTGELFF. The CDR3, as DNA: TGTGCCAGTACTAGCGAGTTGACGAGAACCGGGGAGCTGTTTTTT.

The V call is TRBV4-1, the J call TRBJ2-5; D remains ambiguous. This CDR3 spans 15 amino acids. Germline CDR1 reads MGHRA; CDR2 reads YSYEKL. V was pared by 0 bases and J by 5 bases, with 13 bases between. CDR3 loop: CASSQDARQAETQYF. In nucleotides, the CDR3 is TGCGCCAGCAGCCAAGACGCCAGGCAGGCGGAGACCCAGTACTTC.

Written as DNA, the CDR3 is TGTGCCAGCAGCGGCGGTAGCGGGGCCTACGAGCAGTACTTC. Translation gives CASSGGSGAYEQYF. This chain joins TRBV11-2 and TRBJ2-7, with TRBD2 matching over 8 bases. This CDR3 is built from 14 residues. Germline values: CDR1 SGHAT, CDR2 FQNNGV. Trimming at V came to 5 bases and at J to 2 bases, leaving 5 bases not matched to a gene.

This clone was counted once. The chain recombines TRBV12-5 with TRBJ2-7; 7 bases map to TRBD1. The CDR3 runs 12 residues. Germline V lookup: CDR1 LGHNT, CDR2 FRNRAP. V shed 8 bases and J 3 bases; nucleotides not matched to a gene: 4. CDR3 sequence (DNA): TGTGCTAGTCGGGACAGTGGCTACGAGCAGTACTTC. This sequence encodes CASRDSGYEQYF.